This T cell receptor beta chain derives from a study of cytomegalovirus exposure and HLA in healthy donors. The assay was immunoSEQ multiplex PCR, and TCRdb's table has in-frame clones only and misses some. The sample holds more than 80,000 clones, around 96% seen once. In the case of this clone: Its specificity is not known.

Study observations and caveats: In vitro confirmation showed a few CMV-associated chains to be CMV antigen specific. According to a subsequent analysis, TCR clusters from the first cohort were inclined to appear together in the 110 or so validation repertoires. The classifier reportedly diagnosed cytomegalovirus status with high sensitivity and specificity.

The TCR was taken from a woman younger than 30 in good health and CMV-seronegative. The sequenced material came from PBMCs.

The CDR3 bases are TGTGCCAGCAGCGTTACAGGGGGCGGAAGCTCCTACGAGCAGTACTTC. Residues: CASSVTGGGSSYEQYF. The rearrangement links TRBV11-2 to TRBJ2-7; 9 nucleotides agree with TRBD1. This CDR3 region has 16 residues. Trimming took 5 bases from V and 0 from J; bases not matched to a gene: 8. Germline CDR1 and CDR2: SGHAT and FQNNGV.